This T cell receptor (beta chain) comes out of a study of Ad26.COV2.S vaccination and SARS-CoV-2 variants. Only one count was recorded for this clone. The target antigen is unknown. Some clones are missing from TCRdb's copy, which holds only in-frame ones; the method was immunoSEQ multiplex PCR. There are 87,000 or so clones in the sample; around 82% occur only once, and about 16% lies in the top ten. Study-wide points: Breadth, reportedly substantial, characterized the spike-specific CD8+ and CD4+ T cell responses after vaccination. For non-spike TCRs, breadth in vaccine recipients resembled that in placebo recipients. Vaccinees displayed broader spike-specific TCR repertoires than placebo recipients. Responses of T cells in total may have been underestimated by the TCR breadth and depth analyses.

V was clipped by 5 bases and J by 4 bases, with 5 bases between them. The CDR3 has 11 amino acids. Germline V lookup: CDR1 LNHDA, CDR2 SQIVND (reference sequence). The J gene is TRBJ1-1, the V gene TRBV19; D gene ambiguous. The source was peripheral blood, collected after recovery from COVID-19. This sequence was found in a human donor who had recovered from COVID-19. The CDR3 DNA sequence: TGTGCCAGTAGTGTGAGCACTGAAGCTTTCTTT. It encodes CASSVSTEAFF.